Listed here is a single T cell receptor beta chain. Its antigen is currently unknown. The authors ran a second PCR of roughly 6 to 12 cycles using a sample-barcoded 5' primer and a J-beta primer mix. TCRdb called the 5' RACE reads again in MiXCR, with one record for every CDR3 protein. The sample carries roughly 680,000 distinct CDR3 sequences, about half recorded once. The source of the sample is a study of blood T cells in healthy people across ages. General study findings and limits: In the absence of known donor CMV status, changes in expanded clonotypes were possibly confounded. The recorded TCR beta diversity per million T cells decreased in a roughly linear manner with age.

Per the germline V gene, CDR1 is MDHEN and CDR2 is SYDVKM. Trimming took off 7 bases at V and 1 base at J, with 8 bases between the two ends. CDR3 length equals 13 residues. The specimen was blood. This sequence joins TRBV28 and TRBJ2-1; D call uncertain. This receptor was taken from a woman aged 60-75 years in good health. CDR3 sequence reads: CASTGPSYNEQFF. As DNA, the CDR3 is TGTGCCAGCACCGGACCATCCTACAATGAGCAGTTCTTC.